These T cell receptor beta chains were read from a single sample in a study of control samples from healthy donors and cancer patients. Sequencing used immunoSEQ multiplex PCR; TCRdb keeps in-frame clones, though not all of them. The sample has 100,000 to 150,000 clones; over 75% are singletons. Sequenced: blood. These receptors came from a man younger than 35 in good health. The CDR3 runs from the conserved cysteine through the conserved F or W. Each record gives: clone size, V gene, D gene, CDR3 length, J gene, CDR3 DNA, CDR3 protein. D genes are given only for firm matches. Size is omitted from some rows. Given values are once, few, many or a class for expanded clones.

.,TRBV25-1,.,15,TRBJ1-1,TGTGCCAGCAGTGAAAGGACACTTATGAACACTGAAGCTTTCTTT,CASSERTLMNTEAFF
few,TRBV2,.,15,TRBJ2-3,TGTGCCAGCAGGGGATACTATCCTCCCACAGATACGCAGTATTTT,CASRGYYPPTDTQYF
.,TRBV14,TRBD2,16,TRBJ2-5,TGTGCCAGCAGCCAAGATCTGGTAGCGGGCTCAGAGACCCAGTACTTC,CASSQDLVAGSETQYF
.,TRBV19,.,14,TRBJ2-7,TGTGCCAGTAGTCCCGAACAGGGTCGGTACGAGCAGTACTTC,CASSPEQGRYEQYF
few,TRBV7-2,TRBD1,14,TRBJ1-1,TGTGCCAGCAGGGCAGGACAGGGGGCTTCTGAAGCTTTCTTT,CASRAGQGASEAFF
.,TRBV6-5,.,15,TRBJ2-1,TGTGCCAGCAGAAGAAATTGGGACCCGTATGATGAGCAGTTCTTC,CASRRNWDPYDEQFF
once,TRBV19,.,15,TRBJ1-1,TGTGCCAGTAGTTTTCTTTCTCCCCGGGACACTGAAGCTTTCTTT,CASSFLSPRDTEAFF
.,TRBV14,TRBD1,15,TRBJ2-2,TGTGCCAGCAGCCTCTGGAAGGGGGCCCCCGGGGAGCTGTTTTTT,CASSLWKGAPGELFF
.,TRBV6-5,.,12,TRBJ1-4,TGTGCCAGCAGGTTACAAGGGGAAAAACTGTTTTTT,CASRLQGEKLFF
.,TRBV4-1,.,18,TRBJ2-1,TGCGCCAGCAGCCACGCCGGGGGGCCCCGAAGCTCCTACAATGAGCAGTTCTTC,CASSHAGGPRSSYNEQFF
.,TRBV3-1/TRBV3-2,TRBD2,15,TRBJ2-7,TGTGCCAGCAGCCAAGGGGCGGGAGGGTTGTACGAGCAGTACTTC,CASSQGAGGLYEQYF
.,TRBV6-5,TRBD1,15,TRBJ1-2,TGTGCCAGCAGTTATAACTGGGACAGGGCGCAGGGCTACACCTTC,CASSYNWDRAQGYTF
.,TRBV18,.,13,TRBJ2-1,TGTGCCAGCTCACCAAAAAGGGGAAATGAGCAGTTCTTC,CASSPKRGNEQFF
.,TRBV5-1,TRBD1,16,TRBJ2-7,TGCGCCAGCAGCTTTTACCGGGACAGGGGGTTCCACGAGCAGTACTTC,CASSFYRDRGFHEQYF
.,TRBV18,.,15,TRBJ1-4,TGTGCCAGCTCACGGCAGCCAGGGAGTGATGAAAAACTGTTTTTT,CASSRQPGSDEKLFF
.,TRBV20-1,.,10,TRBJ1-1,TGCAGTGCTAGAGTTACTGAAGCTTTCTTT,CSARVTEAFF
.,TRBV27,.,20,TRBJ1-4,TGTGCCAGCAGTTTCCTACCCCTTACAGGGATTGGGGTAACTAATGAAAAACTGTTTTTT,CASSFLPLTGIGVTNEKLFF
.,TRBV27,.,12,TRBJ2-2,TGTGCCAGCACCACATACACCGGGGAGCTGTTTTTT,CASTTYTGELFF
few,TRBV7-2,.,18,TRBJ2-4,TGTGCCAGCAGCTTAGGGAGGGGGGGGACAATTGGCAAAAACATTCAGTACTTC,CASSLGRGGTIGKNIQYF
few,TRBV3-1/TRBV3-2,.,14,TRBJ2-5,TGTGCCAGCAGCCAAGGGGAGGCCCTGGGGACCCAGTACTTC,CASSQGEALGTQYF
few,TRBV7-2,TRBD2,13,TRBJ2-5,TGTGCCAGCAGTACTAGCGGGAGTCGGGAGCAGTACTTC,CASSTSGSREQYF
.,TRBV18,TRBD1,18,TRBJ1-4,TGTGCCAGCTCACCAGGACAGGGAAATCTGAGTCCCCATGAAAAACTGTTTTTT,CASSPGQGNLSPHEKLFF
.,TRBV24-1,TRBD1,15,TRBJ1-1,TGTGCCACCAGTGGTGCCGGGACAGAGAACACTGAAGCTTTCTTT,CATSGAGTENTEAFF
.,TRBV28,TRBD1,17,TRBJ2-3,TGTGCCAGCAGTTTAGTGGGACAGTCCCCTAGCACAGATACGCAGTATTTT,CASSLVGQSPSTDTQYF
.,TRBV19,TRBD2,14,TRBJ2-5,TGTGCCAGTACCGGGACTAGCGCAGGGGAGACCCAGTACTTC,CASTGTSAGETQYF
.,TRBV9,TRBD1,15,TRBJ2-7,TGTGCCAGCAGCGTAGAGGGACAGGGGGAGAACGAGCAGTACTTC,CASSVEGQGENEQYF
.,TRBV6-4,.,13,TRBJ1-1,TGTGCCAGCAGTGACTCGAGTGGGGCTGAAGCTTTCTTT,CASSDSSGAEAFF
.,TRBV2,.,13,TRBJ1-2,TGTGCCAGCAGTGGTTCTTCTAACTATGGCTACACCTTC,CASSGSSNYGYTF
.,TRBV30,TRBD2,18,TRBJ2-2,TGTGCCTGGAGTCATCCCAGAGCGGGAGGCGGGAACACCGGGGAGCTGTTTTTT,CAWSHPRAGGGNTGELFF
.,TRBV19,TRBD2,15,TRBJ2-1,TGTGCCAGTAGTATAGGGACTAGCGGACCTAATGAGCAGTTCTTC,CASSIGTSGPNEQFF
.,TRBV18,.,15,TRBJ1-2,TGTGCCAGCTCACCAAGCCGGGGGACACCTAATGGCTACACCTTC,CASSPSRGTPNGYTF
once,TRBV5-6,.,14,TRBJ2-7,TGTGCCAGCACCTTGGGGACTCCTACCTACGAGCAGTACTTC,CASTLGTPTYEQYF
.,TRBV28,.,13,TRBJ1-1,TGTGCCAGCAGTTTCCAGGAGAACACTGAAGCTTTCTTT,CASSFQENTEAFF
.,TRBV7-9,.,15,TRBJ1-1,TGTGCCAGCAGCTTAGCTGACAGGATGGGCGCTGAAGCTTTCTTT,CASSLADRMGAEAFF
.,TRBV29-1,TRBD1,17,TRBJ1-4,TGCAGCGTCCCAACGGGGGACAGGGGGCTTAGTGACGAAAAACTGTTTTTT,CSVPTGDRGLSDEKLFF
.,TRBV5-1,TRBD1,15,TRBJ2-5,TGCGCCAGCAGCTTGGCCGGACAGGGCCAAGAGACCCAGTACTTC,CASSLAGQGQETQYF
.,TRBV6-7,TRBD1,19,TRBJ1-2,TGTGCCAGCAGTTTCCACTTCCCTACAGGGGGCGCAGCTAACTATGGCTACACCTTC,CASSFHFPTGGAANYGYTF
few,TRBV25-1,.,12,TRBJ2-2,TGTGCCAGCAGTGTGAACACCGGGGAGCTGTTTTTT,CASSVNTGELFF
.,TRBV5-1,TRBD2,16,TRBJ2-5,TGCGCCAGCAGCAGTATAGCGGGAGTAACTTTGGAGACCCAGTACTTC,CASSSIAGVTLETQYF
.,TRBV6-4,TRBD1,14,TRBJ1-2,TGTGCCAGCAGTGGGGGACAGGGCGGCTATGGCTACACCTTC,CASSGGQGGYGYTF
.,TRBV10-3,.,14,TRBJ1-3,TGTGCCATCAGTGAGAACAGCTCTGGAAACACCATATATTTT,CAISENSSGNTIYF
once,TRBV6-6,TRBD1,14,TRBJ1-6,TGTGCCAGCGAAGTACAGGGGGCGAATTCACCCCTCCACTTT,CASEVQGANSPLHF
.,TRBV5-1,.,14,TRBJ2-5,TGCGCCAGCAGACCCGAAGTAGGGAGTCTGACCCAGTACTTC,CASRPEVGSLTQYF
.,TRBV6-2/TRBV6-3,TRBD1,14,TRBJ1-1,TGTGCCAGCAGTTCCCGGGACAGTAACACTGAAGCTTTCTTT,CASSSRDSNTEAFF
once,TRBV5-4,TRBD1,15,TRBJ1-1,TGTGCCAGCAGCTTGTTGACAGGGGAGTCCACTGAAGCTTTCTTT,CASSLLTGESTEAFF
.,TRBV20-1,.,14,TRBJ2-1,TGCAGTGCTAGTCTCGGGGGCAGCTACAATGAGCAGTTCTTC,CSASLGGSYNEQFF
.,TRBV9,TRBD1,17,TRBJ1-6,TGTGCCAGCAGCGTAGACTCCGGGACAGGGGGTTTTTCACCCCTCCACTTT,CASSVDSGTGGFSPLHF
.,TRBV9,.,18,TRBJ1-3,TGTGCCAGCAGCCCATTGGGCAGGCCTGAAAGCTCTGGAAACACCATATATTTT,CASSPLGRPESSGNTIYF
once,TRBV2,.,19,TRBJ2-7,TGTGCCAGCAGTGAAGGACCAGGGTGGAGGCAAGAGGAAGATAGGGAGCAGTACTTC,CASSEGPGWRQEEDREQYF
.,TRBV28,.,14,TRBJ2-7,TGTGCCAGCAGTTTCCCGGACTCCCTGGGAGAGCAGTACTTC,CASSFPDSLGEQYF
.,TRBV18,.,16,TRBJ2-3,TGTGCCAGCTCACCAAAAACTAGCAGACGCACAGATACGCAGTATTTT,CASSPKTSRRTDTQYF